The rows below give T cell receptor beta chains drawn from one sample of a study of blood T cell repertoires in COVID-19. Repertoires were generated with immunoSEQ multiplex PCR, while TCRdb's copy carries only in-frame clones and drops some. The table includes around 280,000 clones, about nine tenths detected once. The sequenced material came from peripheral blood. These TCRs come from a woman aged 25 to 45 with COVID-19, enrolled during active disease. CDR3s include the opening cysteine and the closing phenylalanine or tryptophan. D genes are given only for firm matches. Some rows have no size entry. The others give once, few or many, or a class for an expanded clone.

J gene	clone size	D gene	V gene	CDR3 DNA	CDR3 protein
TRBJ2-5	-	-	TRBV7-2	TGTGCCAGCAGCCGAGAGACCCAGTACTTC	CASSRETQYF
TRBJ2-2	-	-	TRBV2	TGTGCCAGCAGTCTATCGGGGATCGAGACCGGGGAGCTGTTTTTT	CASSLSGIETGELFF
TRBJ2-5	-	TRBD2	TRBV30	TGTGCCTCGACACTAGGGACTAGCCGAGAGACCCAGTACTTC	CASTLGTSRETQYF
TRBJ2-2	-	TRBD1	TRBV7-2	TGTGCCAGCAGTATAGGCAGGGGGTCCCCCGGGGAGCTGTTTTTT	CASSIGRGSPGELFF
TRBJ1-4	-	-	TRBV5-1	TGCGCCAGCAGCTTGGACCCTGGGGGGGGCCGCGGTGAAAAACTGTTTTTT	CASSLDPGGGRGEKLFF
TRBJ1-1	once	TRBD1	TRBV7-2	TGTGCCAGCAGCCCAGGGGACAGGTTGAACACTGAAGCTTTCTTT	CASSPGDRLNTEAFF
TRBJ2-7	-	TRBD2	TRBV3-1/TRBV3-2	TGTGCCAGCAGTACGAAGACGGGAGGGAGGGACGAGCAGTACTTC	CASSTKTGGRDEQYF
TRBJ1-1	-	-	TRBV6-5	TGTGCCAGCAGTTACTCCCCCGGGGACACTGAAGCTTTCTTT	CASSYSPGDTEAFF
TRBJ2-2	-	TRBD1	TRBV4-3	TGCGCCAGCAGCCCCGGGACAGGTAGAGCCGGGGAGCTGTTTTTT	CASSPGTGRAGELFF
TRBJ1-1	-	-	TRBV3-1/TRBV3-2	TGTGCCAGCAGCCAAGGCCGGCTGAGGGTGAACACTGAAGCTTTCTTT	CASSQGRLRVNTEAFF
TRBJ2-1	once	-	TRBV9	TGTGCCAGCAGCGTAGAGGCGAGGAATGAGCAGTTCTTC	CASSVEARNEQFF
TRBJ2-5	-	TRBD2	TRBV7-9	TGTGCCAGCAGCTTAGCGGGAGGGCCGTTGGAGACCCAGTACTTC	CASSLAGGPLETQYF
TRBJ2-7	-	-	TRBV6-1	TGTGCCAGCAGTGAAGCGGGCGATATCTACGAGCAGTACTTC	CASSEAGDIYEQYF
TRBJ2-5	-	TRBD2	TRBV5-4	TGTGCCAGCAGGGATCTAGCGGCACAGACCCAGTACTTC	CASRDLAAQTQYF
TRBJ2-7	-	-	TRBV7-2	TGTGCCAGCAGATCTAGCTCCTACGAGCAGTACTTC	CASRSSSYEQYF
TRBJ1-1	few	TRBD1	TRBV7-2	TGTGCCAGCAGCTTAGGGGACAGGGTTCGGGCTTTCTTT	CASSLGDRVRAFF
TRBJ1-2	-	-	TRBV9	TGTGCCAGCAGCGGCCTAGTGGGGGCTGGCTACACCTTC	CASSGLVGAGYTF
TRBJ1-2	once	-	TRBV30	TGTGCCTGGAGTGTAAGTGGGGGCGCGAACTATGGCTACACCTTC	CAWSVSGGANYGYTF
TRBJ2-2	-	-	TRBV18	TGTGCCAGCTCACCATTGGGAGCCGGGACACGGAACACCGGGGAGCTGTTTTTT	CASSPLGAGTRNTGELFF
TRBJ2-6	-	-	TRBV4-3	TGCGCCAGCAGCCAAGATCGAGGAAGTGGGGCCAACGTCCTGACTTTC	CASSQDRGSGANVLTF
TRBJ1-1	-	-	TRBV6-5	TGTGCCAGCAGTTACTCGAGTCGGGTCTCTGAAGCTTTCTTT	CASSYSSRVSEAFF
TRBJ2-7	once	TRBD2	TRBV5-1	TGCGCCAGCAGCCCCGGCGGACTAGCAGATTACGAGCAGTACTTC	CASSPGGLADYEQYF
TRBJ2-7	-	TRBD2	TRBV4-1	TGCGCCAGCAGCCAAACGTCTAGCGGAGTCTACGAGCAGTACTTC	CASSQTSSGVYEQYF
TRBJ1-6	once	TRBD1	TRBV2	TGTGCCAGCAGTGTGCAGGGGGCCGATAATTCACCCCTCCACTTT	CASSVQGADNSPLHF
TRBJ2-2	once	TRBD2	TRBV12-5	TGTGCTAGTGGTTTGACTAGCGGGAGAAGAGTGAACGGGGAGCTGTTTTTT	CASGLTSGRRVNGELFF
TRBJ2-5	-	TRBD2	TRBV2	TGTGCCAGCACCAGAGCGGGAGGATCCCAAGAGACCCAGTACTTC	CASTRAGGSQETQYF
TRBJ2-7	-	-	TRBV5-1	TGCGCCAGCAGCTTGGCGGGATCCTACGAGCAGTACTTC	CASSLAGSYEQYF
TRBJ1-3	-	-	TRBV7-2	TGTGCCAGCAGCTTTCCGGACAGCTCAAACACCATATATTTT	CASSFPDSSNTIYF
TRBJ2-1	-	-	TRBV4-1	TGCGCCAGCAGCCAAGGAGCGGGCTACAATGAGCAGTTCTTC	CASSQGAGYNEQFF
TRBJ1-5	once	-	TRBV4-2	TGTGCCAGCAGCCAAGACCTACCTAGCAATCAGCCCCAGCATTTT	CASSQDLPSNQPQHF
TRBJ2-1	-	-	TRBV6-5	TGTGCCAGCAGAGCGGCCCTAGCCTTCTACAATGAGCAGTTCTTC	CASRAALAFYNEQFF
TRBJ2-5	-	TRBD2	TRBV19	TGTGCCAGTACCCGGACTAGCGGAAAACAAGAGACCCAGTACTTC	CASTRTSGKQETQYF
TRBJ1-1	-	-	TRBV27	TGTGCCAGCAGCAACCTCCAGAGGGCCCGCGAAGCTTTCTTT	CASSNLQRAREAFF
TRBJ2-3	-	-	TRBV5-1	TGCGCCAGCAGCCTCGTACAGGGATCTAGCACAGATACGCAGTATTTT	CASSLVQGSSTDTQYF
TRBJ2-5	-	-	TRBV2	TGTGCCAGCAGGGATCGGGACTGGACCAAAGAGACCCAGTACTTC	CASRDRDWTKETQYF
TRBJ2-7	few	TRBD2	TRBV5-1	TGCGCCAGCAGCTTGGGACTAGCGGGAGGAGGGGAGCAGTACTTC	CASSLGLAGGGEQYF